This T cell receptor beta chain stems from a study of blood T cell repertoires in COVID-19. Turning to the study itself: Acute and convalescent COVID-19 samples came from the United States, Italy and Spain. T cells, B-cell-depleted T cells, or PBMCs provided the cDNA or gDNA that served as material.

This clone was counted a few times. Trimming removed 0 bases from V and 9 bases from J; junction bases left unmatched: 6. CDR3 length: 15 amino acids. Germline assignment: CDR1 MNHEY and CDR2 SVGEGT. Original processing notes: Scientists estimated how many nucleated cells there were by amplifying reference gene primers. TCRdb keeps only in-frame clones here, not all; method: immunoSEQ multiplex PCR. V and J calls and clone size are copied from that table; D and trimming were computed from the DNA. The sample holds some 98,000 clones, 82% seen once. The source is a man between 65 and 79 years old with active or convalescent COVID-19. The rearrangement joins TRBV6-2 or TRBV6-3 to TRBJ2-3, with 10 nucleotides matching TRBD2. The sequencing sample was made of peripheral blood. The CDR3 nucleotides are TGTGCCAGCAGTTACTCCAGCGGGGGGGCTCGGACGCAGTATTTT. It encodes CASSYSSGGARTQYF.